This T cell receptor beta chain appears in the sequencing data of a study of shared clonotypes between healthy human individuals. The V end lost 6 bases, the J end lost 2 bases, and 12 bases lay between the germline ends. This CDR3 has 14 residues. CDR1 is ENHRY, CDR2 SYGVKD, per germline. As for this clone: The antigen remains undetermined.

Repertoires were generated with immunoSEQ multiplex PCR, while TCRdb's copy carries only in-frame clones and drops some. The sample contains a few million clones, just over 90% of which appear only once. The study's findings and limits: Only blood underwent sampling, and tissue repertoires likely differ.

The rearrangement joins TRBV10-3 to TRBJ2-3, with D possibly matching TRBD1 (6 bases). What was sequenced was naive CD4+ T cells sorted from blood. Subset here: CD45RA+ positively selected. The TCR comes from a man in his late teens or twenties in good health. CDR3 in amino acids: CAIRGAGATDTQYF. CDR3 nucleotides: TGTGCCATCAGGGGGGCAGGAGCCACAGATACGCAGTATTTT.